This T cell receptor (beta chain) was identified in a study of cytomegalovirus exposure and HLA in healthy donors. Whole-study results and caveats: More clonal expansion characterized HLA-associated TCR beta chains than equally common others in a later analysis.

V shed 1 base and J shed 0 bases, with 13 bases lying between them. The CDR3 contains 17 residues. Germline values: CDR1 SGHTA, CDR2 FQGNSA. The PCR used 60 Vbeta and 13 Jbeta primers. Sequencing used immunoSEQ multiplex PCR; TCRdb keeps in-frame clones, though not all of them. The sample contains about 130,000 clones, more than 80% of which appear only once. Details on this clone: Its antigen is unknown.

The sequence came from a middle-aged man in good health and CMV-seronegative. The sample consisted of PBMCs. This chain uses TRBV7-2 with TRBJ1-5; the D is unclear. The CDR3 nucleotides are TGTGCCAGCAGCTTAGGACGGTGGCGGTATAGCAATCAGCCCCAGCATTTT. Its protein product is CASSLGRWRYSNQPQHF.